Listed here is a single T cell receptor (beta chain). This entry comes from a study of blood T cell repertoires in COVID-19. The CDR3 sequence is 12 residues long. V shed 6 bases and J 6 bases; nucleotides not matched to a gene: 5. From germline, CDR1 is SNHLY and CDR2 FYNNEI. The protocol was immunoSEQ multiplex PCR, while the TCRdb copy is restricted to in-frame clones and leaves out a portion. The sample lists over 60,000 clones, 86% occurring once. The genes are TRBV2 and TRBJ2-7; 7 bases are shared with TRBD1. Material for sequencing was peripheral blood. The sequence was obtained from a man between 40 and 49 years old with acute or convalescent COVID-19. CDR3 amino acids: CASSRGIREQYF. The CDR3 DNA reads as TGTGCCAGCAGCAGGGGGATTCGCGAGCAGTACTTC.